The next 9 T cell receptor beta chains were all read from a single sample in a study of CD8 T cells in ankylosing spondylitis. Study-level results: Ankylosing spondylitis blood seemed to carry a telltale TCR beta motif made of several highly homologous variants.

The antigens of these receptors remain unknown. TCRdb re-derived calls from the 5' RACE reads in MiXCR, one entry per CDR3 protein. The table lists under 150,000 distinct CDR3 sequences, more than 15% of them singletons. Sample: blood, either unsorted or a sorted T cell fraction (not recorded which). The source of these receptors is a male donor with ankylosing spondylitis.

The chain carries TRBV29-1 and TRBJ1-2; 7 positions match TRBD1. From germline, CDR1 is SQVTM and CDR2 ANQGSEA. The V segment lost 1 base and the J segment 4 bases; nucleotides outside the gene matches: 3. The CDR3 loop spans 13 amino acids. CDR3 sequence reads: CSVEGGGSYGYTF. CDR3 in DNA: TGCAGCGTTGAAGGAGGGGGCTCCTATGGCTACACCTTC. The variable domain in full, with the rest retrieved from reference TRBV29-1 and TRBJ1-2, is SAVISQKPSRDICQRGTSLTIQCQVDSQVTMMFWYRQQPGQSLTLIATANQGSEATYESGFVIDKFPISRPNLTFSTLTVSNMSPEDSSIYLCSVEGGGSYGYTFGSGTRLTVV.

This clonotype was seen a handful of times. This chain's CDR3 is CASSVEANVGYGYTF. The CDR3 DNA is TGTGCCAGCAGCGTAGAAGCCAACGTCGGCTATGGCTACACCTTC. J is TRBJ1-2 and V is TRBV9, with D unresolved. There are 15 residues in the CDR3. Germline V CDR1 and CDR2: SGDLS, YYNGEE. The ends were cut back, 0 bases at V and 4 bases at J, with 13 bases in the middle. Full variable domain (missing parts from reference TRBV9 and TRBJ1-2): DSGVTQTPKHLITATGQRVTLRCSPRSGDLSVYWYQQSLDQGLQFLIQYYNGEERAKGNILERFSAQQFPDLHSELNLSSLELGDSALYFCASSVEANVGYGYTFGSGTRLTVV.

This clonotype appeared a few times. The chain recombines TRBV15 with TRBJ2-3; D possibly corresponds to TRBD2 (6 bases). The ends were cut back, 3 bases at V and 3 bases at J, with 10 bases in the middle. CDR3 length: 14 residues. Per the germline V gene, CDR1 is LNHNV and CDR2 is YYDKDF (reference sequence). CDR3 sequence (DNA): TGTGCCACCAGCAGCCGGGGGAGTACAGATACGCAGTATTTT. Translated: CATSSRGSTDTQYF.

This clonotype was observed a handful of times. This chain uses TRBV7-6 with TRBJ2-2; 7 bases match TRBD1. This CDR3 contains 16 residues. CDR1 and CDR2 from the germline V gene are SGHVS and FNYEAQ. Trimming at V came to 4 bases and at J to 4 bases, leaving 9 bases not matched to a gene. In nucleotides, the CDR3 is TGTGCCAGCAGCTCGTCACAGGGGAGAGGCACCGGGGAGCTGTTTTTT. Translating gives CASSSSQGRGTGELFF.

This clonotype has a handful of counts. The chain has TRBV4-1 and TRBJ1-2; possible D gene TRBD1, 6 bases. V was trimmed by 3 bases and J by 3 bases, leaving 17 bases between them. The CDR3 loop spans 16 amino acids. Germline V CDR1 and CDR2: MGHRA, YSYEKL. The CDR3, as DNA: TGCGCCAGCAGCCACCAACAGGGTCGAAGGGACTATGGCTACACCTTC. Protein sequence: CASSHQQGRRDYGYTF.

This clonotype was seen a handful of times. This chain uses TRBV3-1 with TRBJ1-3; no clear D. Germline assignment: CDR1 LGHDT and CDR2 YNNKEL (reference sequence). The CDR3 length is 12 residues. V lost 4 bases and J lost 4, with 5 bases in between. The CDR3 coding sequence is TGTGCCAGCAGCCCGATGGGAAACACCATATATTTT. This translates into CASSPMGNTIYF.

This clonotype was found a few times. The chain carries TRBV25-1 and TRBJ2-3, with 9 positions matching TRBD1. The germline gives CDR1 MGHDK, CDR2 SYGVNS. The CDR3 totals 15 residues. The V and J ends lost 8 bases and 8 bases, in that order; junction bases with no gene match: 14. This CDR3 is CASAWDRDPVGTQYF. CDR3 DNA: TGTGCCAGCGCGTGGGACAGGGACCCAGTAGGTACGCAGTATTTT.

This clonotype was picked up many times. CDR3 region: CASSRQLPRAHYEQYF. As DNA, the CDR3 is TGTGCCAGCAGCCGCCAGCTCCCCCGGGCCCACTACGAGCAGTACTTC. V usage is TRBV3-1 and J usage is TRBJ2-7, with D unclear. This CDR3 spans 16 amino acids. From germline, CDR1 is LGHDT and CDR2 YNNKEL (reference sequence). V lost 4 bases, J lost 3 bases, and 19 bases lay in between.

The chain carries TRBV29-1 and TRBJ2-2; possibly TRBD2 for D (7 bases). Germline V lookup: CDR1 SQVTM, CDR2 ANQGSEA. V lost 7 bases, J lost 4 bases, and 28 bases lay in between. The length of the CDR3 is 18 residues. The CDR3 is CSANLGASGGEFTGELFF. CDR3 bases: TGCAGCGCCAACTTGGGGGCGTCGGGAGGCGAGTTCACCGGGGAGCTGTTTTTT.